This entry concerns a single T cell receptor (beta chain). Its specificity is unknown. V shed 0 bases and J shed 1 base, with 19 bases lying between them. The CDR3 is 18 residues long. Germline-derived CDR1 and CDR2 are SGHRS and YFSETQ. This record belongs to a study of T cell responses to AZD1222 COVID-19 vaccine. Study conclusions and caveats: Spike-specific TCR breadth and depth rose after two AZD1222 doses.

Second-dose schedules of about 4 or about 12 weeks were combined. Sequencing used immunoSEQ multiplex PCR; TCRdb keeps in-frame clones, though not all of them. Seen here are 110,000 to 150,000 clones, more than 75% observed once, and the top ten hold 2.5% to 3.5%. The chain is built from TRBV5-1 and TRBJ1-1; tentatively, D is TRBD1 (5 bases). This clonotype was sampled from an adult who received the AZD1222 COVID-19 vaccine. Sequenced here: peripheral blood, sampled 28 days after the second AZD1222 dose. CDR3 amino acids: CASSLGPGRTFSNTEAFF. The CDR3 DNA reads as TGCGCCAGCAGCTTGGGCCCGGGACGGACCTTTTCGAACACTGAAGCTTTCTTT.